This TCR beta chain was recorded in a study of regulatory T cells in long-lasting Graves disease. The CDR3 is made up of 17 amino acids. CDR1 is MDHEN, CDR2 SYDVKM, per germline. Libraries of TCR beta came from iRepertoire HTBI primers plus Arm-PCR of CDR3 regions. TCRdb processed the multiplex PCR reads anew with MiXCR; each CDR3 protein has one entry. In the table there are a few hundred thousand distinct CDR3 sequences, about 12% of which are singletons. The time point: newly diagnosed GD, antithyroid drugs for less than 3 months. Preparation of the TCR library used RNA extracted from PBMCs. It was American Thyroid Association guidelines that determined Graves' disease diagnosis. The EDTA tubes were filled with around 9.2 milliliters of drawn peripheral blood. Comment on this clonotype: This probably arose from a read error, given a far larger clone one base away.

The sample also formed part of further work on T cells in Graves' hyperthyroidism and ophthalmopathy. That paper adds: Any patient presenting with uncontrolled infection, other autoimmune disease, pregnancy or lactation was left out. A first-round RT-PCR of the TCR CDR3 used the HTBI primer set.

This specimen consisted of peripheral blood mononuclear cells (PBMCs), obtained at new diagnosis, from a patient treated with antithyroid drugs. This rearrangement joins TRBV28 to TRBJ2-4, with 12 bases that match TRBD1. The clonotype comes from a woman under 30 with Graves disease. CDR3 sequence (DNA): TGTGCCAGCAGTTTAGCAGGGACAGGGGGCGCCTACAATGAGCAGCTCTTC. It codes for CASSLAGTGGAYNEQLF.